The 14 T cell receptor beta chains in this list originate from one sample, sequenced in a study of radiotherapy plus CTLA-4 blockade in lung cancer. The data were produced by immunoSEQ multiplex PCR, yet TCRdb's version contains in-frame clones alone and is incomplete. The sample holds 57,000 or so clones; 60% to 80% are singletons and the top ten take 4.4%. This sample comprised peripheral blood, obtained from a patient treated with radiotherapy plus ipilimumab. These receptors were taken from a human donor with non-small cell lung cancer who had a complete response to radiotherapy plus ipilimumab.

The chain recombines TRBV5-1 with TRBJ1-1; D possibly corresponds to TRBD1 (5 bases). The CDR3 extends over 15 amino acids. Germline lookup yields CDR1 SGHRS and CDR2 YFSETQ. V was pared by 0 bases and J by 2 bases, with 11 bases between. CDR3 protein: CASSLAKGPNTEAFF. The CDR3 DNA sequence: TGCGCCAGCAGCTTGGCCAAGGGGCCCAACACTGAAGCTTTCTTT.

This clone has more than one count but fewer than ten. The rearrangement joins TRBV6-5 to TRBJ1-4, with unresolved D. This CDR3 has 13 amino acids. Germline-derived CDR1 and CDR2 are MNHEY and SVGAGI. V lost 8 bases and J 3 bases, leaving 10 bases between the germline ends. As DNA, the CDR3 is TGTGCCAGCTCCTTTTCGGCTAATGAAAAACTGTTTTTT. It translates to CASSFSANEKLFF.

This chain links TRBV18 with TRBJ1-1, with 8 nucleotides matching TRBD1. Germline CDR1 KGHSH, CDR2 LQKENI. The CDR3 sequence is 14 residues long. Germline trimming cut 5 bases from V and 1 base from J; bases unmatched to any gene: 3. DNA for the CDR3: TGTGCCAGCTCAACAGGGGGGGCGAACACTGAAGCTTTCTTT. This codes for CASSTGGANTEAFF. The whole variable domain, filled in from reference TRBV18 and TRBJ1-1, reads NAGVMQNPRHLVRRRGQEARLRCSPMKGHSHVYWYRQLPEEGLKFMVYLQKENIIDESGMPKERFSAEFPKEGPSILRIQQVVRGDSAAYFCASSTGGANTEAFFGQGTRLTVV.

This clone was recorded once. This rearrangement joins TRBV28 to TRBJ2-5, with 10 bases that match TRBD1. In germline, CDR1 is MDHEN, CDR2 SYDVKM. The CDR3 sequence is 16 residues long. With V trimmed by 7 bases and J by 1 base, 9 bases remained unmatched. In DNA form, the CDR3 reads TGTGCCAGCACCTTGACAGGGGGCGACCTCCAAGAGACCCAGTACTTC. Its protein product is CASTLTGGDLQETQYF.

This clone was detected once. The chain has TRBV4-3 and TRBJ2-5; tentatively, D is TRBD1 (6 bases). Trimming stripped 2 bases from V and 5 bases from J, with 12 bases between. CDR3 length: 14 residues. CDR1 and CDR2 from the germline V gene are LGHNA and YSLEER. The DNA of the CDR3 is TGCGCCAGCAGCCAAATGGGGGCCGGTGAGACCCAGTACTTC. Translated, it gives CASSQMGAGETQYF.

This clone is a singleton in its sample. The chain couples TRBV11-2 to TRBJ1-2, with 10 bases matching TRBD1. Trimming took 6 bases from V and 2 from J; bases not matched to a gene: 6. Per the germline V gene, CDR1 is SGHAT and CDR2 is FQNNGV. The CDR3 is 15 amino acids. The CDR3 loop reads CASRPGGQGNYGYTF. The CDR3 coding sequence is TGTGCCAGCAGACCCGGGGGACAGGGGAACTATGGCTACACCTTC.

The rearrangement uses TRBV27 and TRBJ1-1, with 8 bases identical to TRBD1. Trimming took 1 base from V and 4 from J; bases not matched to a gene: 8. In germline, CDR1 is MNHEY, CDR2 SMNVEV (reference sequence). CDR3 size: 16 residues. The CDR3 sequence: CASSLLGQGSSTEAFF. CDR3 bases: TGTGCCAGCAGTTTATTAGGACAGGGATCCAGCACTGAAGCTTTCTTT.

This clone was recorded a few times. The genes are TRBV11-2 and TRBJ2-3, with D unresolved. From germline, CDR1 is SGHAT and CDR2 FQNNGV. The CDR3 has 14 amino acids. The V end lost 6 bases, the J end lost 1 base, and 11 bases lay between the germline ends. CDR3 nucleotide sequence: TGTGCCAGCAGAGGCCCCTTCGGCACAGATACGCAGTATTTT. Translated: CASRGPFGTDTQYF.

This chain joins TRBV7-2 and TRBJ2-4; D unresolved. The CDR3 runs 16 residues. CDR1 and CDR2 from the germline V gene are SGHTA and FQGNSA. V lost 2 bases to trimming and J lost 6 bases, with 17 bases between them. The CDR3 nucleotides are TGTGCCAGCAGCTTACCCCCTCACTCCCTCGGAAACATTCAGTACTTC. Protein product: CASSLPPHSLGNIQYF.

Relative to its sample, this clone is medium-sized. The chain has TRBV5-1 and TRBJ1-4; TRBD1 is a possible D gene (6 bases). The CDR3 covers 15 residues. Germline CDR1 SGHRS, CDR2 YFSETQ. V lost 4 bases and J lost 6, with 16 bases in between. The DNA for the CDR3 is TGCGCCAGCAGCCCCGGTCGGGGGGCAGATGAAAAACTGTTTTTT. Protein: CASSPGRGADEKLFF.

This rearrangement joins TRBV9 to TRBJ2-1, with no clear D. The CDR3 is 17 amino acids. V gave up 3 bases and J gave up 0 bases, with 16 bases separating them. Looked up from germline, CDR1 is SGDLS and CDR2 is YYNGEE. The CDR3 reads CASSGLDGLSSYNEQFF. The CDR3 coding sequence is TGTGCCAGCAGCGGGTTGGACGGGTTAAGCTCCTACAATGAGCAGTTCTTC.

CDR3 bases: TGCGCCAGCAGGGGGTCCTACAATGAGCAGTTCTTC. Amino acid sequence: CASRGSYNEQFF. This chain connects TRBV4-1 to TRBJ2-1; D not resolved. This CDR3 is 12 amino acids long. Trimming cost V 6 bases and J 1 base, with 4 bases left between them. CDR1 and CDR2 (germline): MGHRA, YSYEKL.

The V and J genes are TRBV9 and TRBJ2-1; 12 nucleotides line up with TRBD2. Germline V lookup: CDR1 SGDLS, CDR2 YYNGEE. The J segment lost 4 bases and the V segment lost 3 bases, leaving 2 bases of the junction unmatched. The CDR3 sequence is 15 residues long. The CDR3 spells CASSATSGRYNEQFF. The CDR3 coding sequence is TGTGCCAGCAGCGCGACTAGCGGGAGATACAATGAGCAGTTCTTC.

The CDR3 nucleotides are TGTGCCTGGGACCCGGGAGGGAATGAGCAGTTCTTC. Protein product: CAWDPGGNEQFF. The chain employs TRBV30 and TRBJ2-1; 8 bases match TRBD2. Looked up from germline, CDR1 is GTSNPN and CDR2 is SVGIG (reference sequence). J was trimmed by 7 bases and V by 5 bases; bases with no gene match: 4. The CDR3 loop spans 12 amino acids.